Below are 17 T cell receptor beta chains sequenced from a single sample in a study of cytomegalovirus exposure and HLA in healthy donors (dated by TCRdb to 2017 to 2019). The method was the immunoSEQ multiplex PCR assay. A mixture of 60 forward primers for TCR Vbeta segments and 13 reverse primers for TCR Jbeta segments was used in the multiplex PCR. TCRdb took this table from immuneACCESS and kept in-frame rearrangements with V and J called. Such tables lack part of the clones; where checked against another copy, unresolved V genes explain under half of the gap, and the rest is unexplained. This sample has over 150,000 clones in its table, and over 80% of those were observed once. About 1.6% of the sample is taken by the ten largest. Source material: PBMCs. The receptor set was obtained from a girl aged 10 to 17 in good health and CMV-seropositive.

The chain employs TRBV5-1 and TRBJ1-5, with 8 bases aligning to TRBD1. This CDR3 has 23 amino acids. Trimming took 4 bases from V and 0 from J; bases not matched to a gene: 27. CDR1 is SGHRS, CDR2 YFSETQ, per germline. The CDR3 bases are TGCGCCAGCAGCCCTCGTGACAGGGGCATACTTGGTCCCTTTCTTTATAGCAATCAGCCCCAGCATTTT. It specifies CASSPRDRGILGPFLYSNQPQHF. Drawing the rest from reference TRBV5-1 and TRBJ1-5, the complete variable domain is KAGVTQTPRYLIKTRGQQVTLSCSPISGHRSVSWYQQTPGQGLQFLFEYFSETQRNKGNFPGRFSGRQFSNSRSEMNVSTLELGDSALYLCASSPRDRGILGPFLYSNQPQHFGDGTRLSIL.

This clone was counted once. This rearrangement joins TRBV19 to TRBJ1-3; TRBD1 aligns across 8 bases. Germline trimming cut 8 bases from V and 4 bases from J; bases unmatched to any gene: 13. The CDR3 extends over 16 amino acids. Germline V gene lookup returns CDR1 LNHDA and CDR2 SQIVND (reference sequence). CDR3 sequence: CASDPRTGNTGNTIYF. CDR3 bases: TGTGCCAGTGACCCCCGGACAGGGAATACCGGAAACACCATATATTTT.

This clone was seen just once. The chain has TRBV4-2 and TRBJ2-1, with D maybe TRBD2 (6 bases). The CDR3 has 15 amino acids. The germline V gene has CDR1 LGHNA and CDR2 YNFKEQ. V was trimmed by 5 bases and J by 3 bases, leaving 14 bases between them. DNA for the CDR3: TGTGCCAGCAGCTACGAGGAGGGGAACTACAATGAGCAGTTCTTC. This codes for CASSYEEGNYNEQFF.

This chain links TRBV11-1 with TRBJ2-7; the match to TRBD2 covers 7 bases. The germline CDR1 and CDR2 sequences are SGHAT and FQDESV (reference sequence). This CDR3 is built from 15 residues. After removal of 1 base from V and 5 bases from J, the junction contained 8 bases not matched to a gene. CDR3 sequence (DNA): TGTGCCAGCAGCTTAGGGTGGGAGGGCCCTGACGAGCAGTACTTC. Protein: CASSLGWEGPDEQYF.

This clone showed up just a few times. The chain has TRBV5-4 and TRBJ1-1; D ambiguous. V was shortened by 4 bases and J by 1 base, with 11 bases between the two germline ends. This CDR3 comprises 14 residues. Germline V CDR1 and CDR2: SGHNT, YYREEE (reference sequence). The CDR3 DNA reads TGTGCCAGCAGCACGGGATTTCAGAACACTGAAGCTTTCTTT. Protein sequence: CASSTGFQNTEAFF.

J is TRBJ2-1 and V is TRBV7-3; 8 nucleotides line up with TRBD2. The CDR3 runs 15 residues. The ends lost 3 bases at V and 1 base at J; junction bases unmatched: 2. Germline CDR1 and CDR2: SGHTA and FQGTGA. DNA of the CDR3: TGTGCCAGCAGCTTCGAGCGGGGGTCCTACAATGAGCAGTTCTTC. Its translation: CASSFERGSYNEQFF.

J is TRBJ2-7 and V is TRBV5-1, with 9 bases that match TRBD1. Germline values: CDR1 SGHRS, CDR2 YFSETQ. The CDR3 extends over 15 amino acids. V shed 4 bases, J shed 5 bases, and the junction held 10 bases outside the gene matches. Here the CDR3 reads CASSPVPGQGHEQYF. The CDR3 coding sequence is TGCGCCAGCAGCCCCGTACCGGGACAGGGCCACGAGCAGTACTTC.

The chain recombines TRBV5-1 with TRBJ2-7, with 7 nucleotides matching TRBD2. V shed 5 bases, J shed 4 bases, and the junction held 9 bases outside the gene matches. This CDR3 is built from 14 residues. Germline loops: CDR1 SGHRS, CDR2 YFSETQ. The CDR3 region has the DNA TGCGCCAGCAGACCGGGACTAAGGGGTTACGAGCAGTACTTC. Amino acids: CASRPGLRGYEQYF.

This clone turned up a few times. This chain connects TRBV18 to TRBJ2-1; 10 positions agree with TRBD2. Trimming at V came to 1 base and at J to 8 bases, leaving 5 bases not matched to a gene. This CDR3 comprises 15 residues. Germline V gene sequence: CDR1 KGHSH, CDR2 LQKENI. The CDR3 coding sequence is TGTGCCAGCTCACCACGGTCTAGCGGGGGACATGAGCAGTTCTTC. Protein: CASSPRSSGGHEQFF.

This rearrangement joins TRBV9 to TRBJ2-1; 7 positions agree with TRBD1. V was pared by 4 bases and J by 0 bases, with 4 bases of the junction left unmatched. Germline CDR1 and CDR2: SGDLS and YYNGEE. The CDR3 contains 15 residues. CDR3 nucleotide sequence: TGTGCCAGCAGCCCTCAGGGGGACTCCTACAATGAGCAGTTCTTC. It translates to CASSPQGDSYNEQFF.

V is TRBV4-3 and J is TRBJ1-2; D may be TRBD1 (5 bases). Per the germline V gene, CDR1 is LGHNA and CDR2 is YSLEER. V was shortened by 0 bases and J by 7 bases, with 12 bases between the two germline ends. The CDR3 is 14 amino acids. CDR3: CASSQDRVAGGYTF. The CDR3 bases are TGCGCCAGCAGCCAAGACAGGGTGGCCGGTGGCTACACCTTC.

The chain carries TRBV4-3 and TRBJ1-2; the D is unclear. The germline V and J ends were trimmed by 3 bases and 0 bases, with 20 bases remaining between them. The CDR3 loop spans 18 amino acids. CDR1 is LGHNA and CDR2 is YSLEER in the germline V gene. CDR3: CASSHPHRTGGPNYGYTF. CDR3 nucleotides: TGCGCCAGCAGCCATCCACATAGGACGGGAGGGCCTAACTATGGCTACACCTTC.

The sample holds a few counts of this clone. The J gene is TRBJ1-3, the V gene TRBV5-6; TRBD1 agrees at 9 bases. The germline V gene has CDR1 SGHDT and CDR2 YYEEEE. This CDR3 comprises 17 residues. The V segment lost 4 bases and the J segment 0 bases; nucleotides outside the gene matches: 8. The CDR3 DNA reads as TGTGCCAGCAGCAGGCTCGACAGGGGGATCTCTGGAAACACCATATATTTT. Amino acids: CASSRLDRGISGNTIYF.

J is TRBJ2-7 and V is TRBV11-2, with a possible D match to TRBD2 (6 bases). The CDR3 is 15 amino acids. Trimming took off 1 base at V and 2 bases at J, with 12 bases between the two ends. CDR1 SGHAT and CDR2 FQNNGV come from the germline V gene. Written as DNA, the CDR3 is TGTGCCAGCAGCTTAGGGGCCGGGAGCGCCTACGAGCAGTACTTC. It yields the protein CASSLGAGSAYEQYF.

The gene calls are TRBV27 and TRBJ2-7; maybe TRBD1 (5 bases). Germline lookup yields CDR1 MNHEY and CDR2 SMNVEV (reference sequence). The V end lost 3 bases, the J end lost 9 bases, and 18 bases lay between the germline ends. The CDR3 is 14 amino acids. CDR3 coding DNA: TGTGCCAGCAGTTTCATTGGGGCGCATAAGGGGCAGTACTTC. Protein product: CASSFIGAHKGQYF.

The sample holds a few counts of this clone. CDR3 DNA: TGTGCCATCAGTGAAGGCGGGGGGTCCGTTAATGAGCAGTTCTTC. Amino acid sequence: CAISEGGGSVNEQFF. J is TRBJ2-1 and V is TRBV10-3, with 8 nucleotides matching TRBD2. V shed 3 bases and J 7 bases; nucleotides not matched to a gene: 8. Germline CDR1 ENHRY, CDR2 SYGVKD. The CDR3 length is 15 residues.

The V and J genes are TRBV5-1 and TRBJ2-5; 7 bases are a match to TRBD2. Germline CDR1 SGHRS, CDR2 YFSETQ. The CDR3 length is 14 residues. After removal of 3 bases from V and 1 base from J, the junction contained 3 bases not matched to a gene. Written as DNA, the CDR3 is TGCGCCAGCAGCTGGGGGGGGACCCAAGAGACCCAGTACTTC. Its protein product is CASSWGGTQETQYF.